What follows are 9 T cell receptor beta chains derived from one specimen sequenced in a study of shared clonotypes between healthy human individuals. Profiled with immunoSEQ multiplex PCR; TCRdb holds only in-frame clones, not every one. The table lists about 960,000 clones, roughly 72% of them singletons, with approximately 1.5% in the top ten. Sequencing input: memory CD4+ T cells sorted from blood. Subset here: CD45RA-negative fraction. Source of these receptors: a man aged 18 to 29 in good health.

The rearrangement joins TRBV2 to TRBJ1-1, with TRBD1 matching 7 bases. This CDR3 region has 15 residues. The junction had 6 bases not matched to a gene; V was cut back by 5 bases and J by 0 bases. Per the germline V gene, CDR1 is SNHLY and CDR2 is FYNNEI. The CDR3 sequence: CASSQTGQMNTEAFF. For the CDR3, the DNA is TGTGCCAGCAGTCAAACGGGACAGATGAACACTGAAGCTTTCTTT.

CDR3 sequence (DNA): TGTGCCAGCAGTTACTCAGGGACTAGAAATGAGCAGTTCTTC. The encoded protein is CASSYSGTRNEQFF. The chain employs TRBV6-5 and TRBJ2-1, with 8 nucleotides matching TRBD2. Germline V CDR1 and CDR2: MNHEY, SVGAGI. J lost 7 bases, V lost 0 bases, and 2 bases had no gene match. This CDR3 contains 14 residues.

The chain links TRBV9 to TRBJ1-4; 7 nucleotides agree with TRBD1. This CDR3 region has 13 residues. Per the germline V gene, CDR1 is SGDLS and CDR2 is YYNGEE. J was trimmed by 7 bases and V by 5 bases; bases with no gene match: 5. The CDR3 bases are TGTGCCAGCAGGGGACAGATGACTGAAAAACTGTTTTTT. Residues: CASRGQMTEKLFF.

The J gene is TRBJ1-5, the V gene TRBV19, with D unclear. The germline V gene encodes CDR1 LNHDA and CDR2 SQIVND (reference sequence). The CDR3 is made up of 12 amino acids. Trimming took off 3 bases at V and 7 bases at J, with 7 bases between the two ends. The CDR3 is CASSMTVQPQHF. DNA of the CDR3: TGTGCCAGTAGTATGACTGTACAGCCCCAGCATTTT.

The CDR3 nucleotides read TGTGCCACCAGCAGGAGAGAGGACACCGGGGAGCTGTTTTTT. This gives the protein CATSRREDTGELFF. The chain couples TRBV15 to TRBJ2-2; D unresolved. Germline V lookup: CDR1 LNHNV, CDR2 YYDKDF (reference sequence). This CDR3 region has 14 residues. Trimming pared 3 bases from V and 3 bases from J, leaving 8 bases between.

The genes are TRBV28 and TRBJ2-3; 11 bases line up with TRBD2. The CDR3 sequence is 13 residues long. J gave up 11 bases and V 6 bases, and 7 bases lay outside the gene matches. Germline V gene lookup returns CDR1 MDHEN and CDR2 SYDVKM. The CDR3 DNA is TGTGCCAGCAGCGATACTGGACTAGCGGGGCAGTATTTT. Its translation is CASSDTGLAGQYF.

The chain joins TRBV7-2 to TRBJ1-2, with 7 bases fitting TRBD1. Looked up from germline, CDR1 is SGHTA and CDR2 is FQGNSA. J gave up 0 bases and V 5 bases, and 3 bases lay outside the gene matches. The CDR3 runs to 14 residues. The CDR3 DNA is TGTGCCAGCAGCCGAGGGGGCCCTAACTATGGCTACACCTTC. Protein sequence: CASSRGGPNYGYTF.

The chain has TRBV9 and TRBJ2-2; TRBD2 is a possible D gene (5 bases). V lost 0 bases to trimming and J lost 6 bases, with 15 bases between them. Germline CDR1 SGDLS, CDR2 YYNGEE. The CDR3 is 16 residues long. The CDR3 region is CASSVEASLVAGELFF. The DNA for the CDR3 is TGTGCCAGCAGCGTAGAGGCTAGCCTCGTCGCCGGGGAGCTGTTTTTT.

This clone was seen a single time. This chain uses TRBV7-8 with TRBJ1-5, with TRBD1 matching over 7 bases. Germline loops: CDR1 SGHVS, CDR2 FQNEAQ. The CDR3 consists of 13 residues. With V trimmed by 4 bases and J by 7 bases, 4 bases remained unmatched. The CDR3 here is CASSSDRVQPQHF. CDR3 DNA: TGTGCCAGCAGCTCTGACAGGGTGCAGCCCCAGCATTTT.